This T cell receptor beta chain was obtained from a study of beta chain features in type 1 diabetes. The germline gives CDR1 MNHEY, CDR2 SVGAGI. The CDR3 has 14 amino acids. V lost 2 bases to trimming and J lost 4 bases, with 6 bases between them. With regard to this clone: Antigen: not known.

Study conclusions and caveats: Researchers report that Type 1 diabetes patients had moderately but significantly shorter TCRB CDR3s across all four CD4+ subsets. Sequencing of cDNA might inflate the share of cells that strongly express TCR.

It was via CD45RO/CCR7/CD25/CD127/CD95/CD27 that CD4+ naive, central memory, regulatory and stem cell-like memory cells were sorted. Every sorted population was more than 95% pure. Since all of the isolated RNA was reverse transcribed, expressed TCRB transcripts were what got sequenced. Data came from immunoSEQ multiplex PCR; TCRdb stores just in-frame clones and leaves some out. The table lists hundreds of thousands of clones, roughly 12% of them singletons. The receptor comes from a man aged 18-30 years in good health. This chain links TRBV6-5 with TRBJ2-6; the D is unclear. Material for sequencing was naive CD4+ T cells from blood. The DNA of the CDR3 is TGTGCCAGCAGTTACAGGCGGGGGGCCAACGTCCTGACTTTC. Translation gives CASSYRRGANVLTF.